Many counts were recorded for the clone carrying this T cell receptor (beta chain). No antigen is known for it. The data were obtained in a study of T cells in Graves' hyperthyroidism and ophthalmopathy. V was pared by 8 bases and J by 4 bases, with 3 bases of the junction left unmatched. Germline lookup yields CDR1 SNHLY and CDR2 FYNNEI. The CDR3 contains 12 residues. Amplified TCR beta CDR3 regions derived from RNA transcripts. The HTBI primer set drove a first-round RT-PCR of the TCR CDR3. TCRdb re-derived calls from the multiplex PCR reads in MiXCR, one entry per CDR3 protein. Of over 400,000 distinct CDR3 sequences listed, 14% to 15% are singletons. General observations from the study: Model-based prediction identified ophthalmopathy a median roughly 5.9 months prior to its onset.

This chain joins TRBV2 and TRBJ2-3, with TRBD1 matching over 7 bases. The sequenced sample consisted of blood. This receptor was obtained from a man younger than 30 with Graves' ophthalmopathy. The CDR3 DNA follows: TGTGCCAGCCTTACAGGGGCAGATACGCAGTATTTT. This sequence encodes CASLTGADTQYF.